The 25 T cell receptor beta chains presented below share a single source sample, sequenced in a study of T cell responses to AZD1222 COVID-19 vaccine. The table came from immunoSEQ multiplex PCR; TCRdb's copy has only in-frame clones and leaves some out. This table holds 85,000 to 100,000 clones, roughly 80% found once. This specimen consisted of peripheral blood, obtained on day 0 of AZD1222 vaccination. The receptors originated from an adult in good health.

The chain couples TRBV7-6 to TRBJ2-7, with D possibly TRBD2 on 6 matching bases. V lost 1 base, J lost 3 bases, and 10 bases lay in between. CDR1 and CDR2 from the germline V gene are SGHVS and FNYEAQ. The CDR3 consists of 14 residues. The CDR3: CASSLEGLHYEQYF. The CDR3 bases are TGTGCCAGCAGCTTAGAGGGACTCCACTACGAGCAGTACTTC.

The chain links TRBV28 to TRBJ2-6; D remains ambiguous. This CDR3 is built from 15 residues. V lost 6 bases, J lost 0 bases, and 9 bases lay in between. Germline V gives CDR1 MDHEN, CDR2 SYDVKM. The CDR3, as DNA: TGTGCCAGCAGGACGCCAAGCTCTGGGGCCAACGTCCTGACTTTC. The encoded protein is CASRTPSSGANVLTF.

The CDR3 DNA sequence: TGTGCCAGCAGCGTCACTAGCGGGAGGCTGAACAATGAGCAGTTCTTC. Amino acid sequence: CASSVTSGRLNNEQFF. The chain employs TRBV13 and TRBJ2-1; 12 bases are shared with TRBD2. This CDR3 region has 16 residues. The J segment lost 5 bases and the V segment lost 5 bases, leaving 7 bases of the junction unmatched. Germline V gives CDR1 PRHDT, CDR2 FYEKMQ (reference sequence). Full variable domain (outside the CDR3, taken from reference TRBV13 and TRBJ2-1): AAGVIQSPRHLIKEKRETATLKCYPIPRHDTVYWYQQGPGQDPQFLISFYEKMQSDKGSIPDRFSAQQFSDYHSELNMSSLELGDSALYFCASSVTSGRLNNEQFFGPGTRLTVL.

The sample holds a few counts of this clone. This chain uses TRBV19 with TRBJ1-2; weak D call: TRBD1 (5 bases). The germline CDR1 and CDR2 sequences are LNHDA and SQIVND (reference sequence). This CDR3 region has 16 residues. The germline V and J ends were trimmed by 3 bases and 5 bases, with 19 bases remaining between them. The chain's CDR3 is CASSISSDTTWYGYTF. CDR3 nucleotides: TGTGCCAGTAGTATCTCCTCGGACACCACTTGGTATGGCTACACCTTC.

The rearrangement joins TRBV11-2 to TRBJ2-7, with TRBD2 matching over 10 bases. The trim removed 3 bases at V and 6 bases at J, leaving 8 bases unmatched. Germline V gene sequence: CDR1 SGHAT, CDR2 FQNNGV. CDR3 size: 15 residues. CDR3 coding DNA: TGTGCCAGCAGCTTGGAGATCCTAGCGGGAGTCGAGCAGTACTTC. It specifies CASSLEILAGVEQYF. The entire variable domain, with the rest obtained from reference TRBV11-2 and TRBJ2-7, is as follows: EAGVAQSPRYKIIEKRQSVAFWCNPISGHATLYWYQQILGQGPKLLIQFQNNGVVDDSQLPKDRFSAERLKGVDSTLKIQPAKLEDSAVYLCASSLEILAGVEQYFGPGTRLTVT.

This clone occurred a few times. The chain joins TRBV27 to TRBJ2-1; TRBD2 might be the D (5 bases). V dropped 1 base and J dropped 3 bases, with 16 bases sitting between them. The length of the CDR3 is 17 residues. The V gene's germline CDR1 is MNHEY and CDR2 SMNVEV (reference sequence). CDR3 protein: CASSLYLPSGDYNEQFF. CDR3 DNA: TGTGCCAGCAGTTTATATCTGCCCAGCGGAGACTACAATGAGCAGTTCTTC.

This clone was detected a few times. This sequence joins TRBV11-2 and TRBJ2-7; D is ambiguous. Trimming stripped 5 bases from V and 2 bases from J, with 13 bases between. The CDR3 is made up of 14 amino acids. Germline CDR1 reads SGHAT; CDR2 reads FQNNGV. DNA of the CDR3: TGTGCCAGCAGCCATCTAGGACGGCCCTACGAGCAGTACTTC. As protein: CASSHLGRPYEQYF.

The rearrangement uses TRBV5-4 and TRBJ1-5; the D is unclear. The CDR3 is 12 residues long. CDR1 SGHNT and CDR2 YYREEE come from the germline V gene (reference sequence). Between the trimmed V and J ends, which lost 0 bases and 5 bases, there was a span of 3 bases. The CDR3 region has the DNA TGTGCCAGCAGCTTGGAGGATCAGCCCCAGCATTTT. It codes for CASSLEDQPQHF.

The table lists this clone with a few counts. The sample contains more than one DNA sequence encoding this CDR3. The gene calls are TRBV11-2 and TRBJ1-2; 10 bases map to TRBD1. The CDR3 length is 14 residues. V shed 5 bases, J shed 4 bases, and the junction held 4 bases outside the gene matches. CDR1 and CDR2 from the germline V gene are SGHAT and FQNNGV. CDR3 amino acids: CASSLDRGSYGYTF. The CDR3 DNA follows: TGTGCCAGCAGCCTGGACAGGGGGAGCTATGGCTACACCTTC.

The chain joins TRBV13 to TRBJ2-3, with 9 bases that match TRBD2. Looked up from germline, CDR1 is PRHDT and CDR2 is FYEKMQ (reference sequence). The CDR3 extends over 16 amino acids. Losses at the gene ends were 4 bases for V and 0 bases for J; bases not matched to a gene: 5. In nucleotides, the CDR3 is TGTGCCAGCAGCTACGGACTAGCGTCTAGCACAGATACGCAGTATTTT. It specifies CASSYGLASSTDTQYF.

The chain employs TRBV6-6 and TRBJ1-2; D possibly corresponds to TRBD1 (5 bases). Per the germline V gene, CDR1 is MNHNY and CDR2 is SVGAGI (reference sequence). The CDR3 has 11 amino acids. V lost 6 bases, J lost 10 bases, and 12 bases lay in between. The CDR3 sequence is CASSRDSSYTF. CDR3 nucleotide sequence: TGTGCCAGCAGCCGCGACAGTTCCTACACCTTC.

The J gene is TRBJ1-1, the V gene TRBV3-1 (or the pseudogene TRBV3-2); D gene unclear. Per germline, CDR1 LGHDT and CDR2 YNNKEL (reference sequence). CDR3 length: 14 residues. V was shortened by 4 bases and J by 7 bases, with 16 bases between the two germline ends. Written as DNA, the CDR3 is TGTGCCAGCAGCCCCTCGGGGAGGACGGTTGAAGCTTTCTTT. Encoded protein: CASSPSGRTVEAFF.

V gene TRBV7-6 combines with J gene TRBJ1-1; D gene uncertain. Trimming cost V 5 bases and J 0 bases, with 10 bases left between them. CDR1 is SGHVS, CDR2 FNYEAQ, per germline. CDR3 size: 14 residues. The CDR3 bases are TGTGCCAGCAGCGTCAATTTCCTGAACACTGAAGCTTTCTTT. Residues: CASSVNFLNTEAFF.

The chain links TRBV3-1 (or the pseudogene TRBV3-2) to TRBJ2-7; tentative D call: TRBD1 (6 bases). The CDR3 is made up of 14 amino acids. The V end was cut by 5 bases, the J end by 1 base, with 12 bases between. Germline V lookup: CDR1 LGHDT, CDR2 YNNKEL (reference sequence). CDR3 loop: CASSDKQGSYEQYF. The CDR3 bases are TGTGCCAGCAGCGATAAACAGGGTTCCTACGAGCAGTACTTC.

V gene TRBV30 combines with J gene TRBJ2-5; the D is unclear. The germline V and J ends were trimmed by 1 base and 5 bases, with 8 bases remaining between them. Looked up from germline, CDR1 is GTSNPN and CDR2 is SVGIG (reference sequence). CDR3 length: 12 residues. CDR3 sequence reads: CAWSAVGETQYF. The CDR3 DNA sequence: TGTGCCTGGAGTGCGGTCGGGGAGACCCAGTACTTC.

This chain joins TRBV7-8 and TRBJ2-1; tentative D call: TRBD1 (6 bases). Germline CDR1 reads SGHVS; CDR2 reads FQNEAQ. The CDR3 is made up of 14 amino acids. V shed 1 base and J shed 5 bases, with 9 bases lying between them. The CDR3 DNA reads TGTGCCAGCAGCTTAGAGCACAGGGACAATGAGCAGTTCTTC. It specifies CASSLEHRDNEQFF.

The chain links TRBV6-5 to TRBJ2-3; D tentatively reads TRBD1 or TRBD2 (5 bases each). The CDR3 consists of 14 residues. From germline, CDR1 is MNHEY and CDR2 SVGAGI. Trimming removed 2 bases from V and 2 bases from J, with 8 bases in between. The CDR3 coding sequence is TGTGCCAGCAGTTACGGGGGTGACACAGATACGCAGTATTTT. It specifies CASSYGGDTDTQYF.

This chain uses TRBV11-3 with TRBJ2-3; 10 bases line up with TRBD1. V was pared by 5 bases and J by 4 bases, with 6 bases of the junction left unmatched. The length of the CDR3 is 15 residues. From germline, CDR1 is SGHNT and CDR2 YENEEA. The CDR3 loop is CASSLGQGIADTQYF. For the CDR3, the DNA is TGTGCCAGCAGCCTGGGACAGGGGATCGCAGATACGCAGTATTTT.

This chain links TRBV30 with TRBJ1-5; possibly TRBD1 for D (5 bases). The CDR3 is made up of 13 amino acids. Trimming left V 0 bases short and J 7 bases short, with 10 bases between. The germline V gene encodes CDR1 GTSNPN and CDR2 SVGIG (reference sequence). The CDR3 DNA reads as TGTGCCTGGAGTGTGGGACGCAGACAGCCCCAGCATTTT. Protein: CAWSVGRRQPQHF.

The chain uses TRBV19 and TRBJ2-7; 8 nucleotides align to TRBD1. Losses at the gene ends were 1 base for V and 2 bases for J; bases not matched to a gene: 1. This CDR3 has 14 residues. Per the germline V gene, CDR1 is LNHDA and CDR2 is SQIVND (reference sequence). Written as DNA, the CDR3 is TGTGCCAGTAGTATAGGGACAGGGCCCTACGAGCAGTACTTC. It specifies CASSIGTGPYEQYF.

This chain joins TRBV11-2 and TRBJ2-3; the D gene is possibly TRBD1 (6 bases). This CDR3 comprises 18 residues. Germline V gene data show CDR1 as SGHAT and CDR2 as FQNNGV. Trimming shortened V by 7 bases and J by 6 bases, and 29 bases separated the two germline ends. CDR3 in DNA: TGTGCCAGCACCAACGTGAGGGGGAGTCATCCCACACGGGATACGCAGTATTTT. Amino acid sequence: CASTNVRGSHPTRDTQYF.

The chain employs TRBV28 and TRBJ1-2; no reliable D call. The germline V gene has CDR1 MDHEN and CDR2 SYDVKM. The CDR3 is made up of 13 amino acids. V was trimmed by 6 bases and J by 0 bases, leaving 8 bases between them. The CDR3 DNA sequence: TGTGCCAGCAGCTCGCTTGCTAACTATGGCTACACCTTC. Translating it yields CASSSLANYGYTF.

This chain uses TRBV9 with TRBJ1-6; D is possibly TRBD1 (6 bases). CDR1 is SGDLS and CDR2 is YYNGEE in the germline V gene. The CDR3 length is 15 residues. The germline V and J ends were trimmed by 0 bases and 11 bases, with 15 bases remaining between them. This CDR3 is CASSVAGGRGAPLHF. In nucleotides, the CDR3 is TGTGCCAGCAGCGTAGCCGGGGGGCGGGGGGCACCCCTCCACTTT.

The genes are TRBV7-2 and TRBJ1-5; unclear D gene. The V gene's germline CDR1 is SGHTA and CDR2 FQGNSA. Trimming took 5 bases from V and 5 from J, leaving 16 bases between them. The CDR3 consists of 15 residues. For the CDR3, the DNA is TGTGCCAGCAGCGCCGAGGAGGGAGGAGATCAGCCCCAGCATTTT. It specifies CASSAEEGGDQPQHF.

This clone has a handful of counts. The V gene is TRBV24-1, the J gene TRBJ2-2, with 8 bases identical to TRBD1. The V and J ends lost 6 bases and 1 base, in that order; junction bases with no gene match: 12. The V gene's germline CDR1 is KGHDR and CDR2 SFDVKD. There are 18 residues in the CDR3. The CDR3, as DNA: TGTGCCACCAGTCATTGGTCACCCGGGACAGGGAACACCGGGGAGCTGTTTTTT. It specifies CATSHWSPGTGNTGELFF.